This T cell receptor beta chain was found in a study of blood T cell repertoires in COVID-19. CDR3 size: 15 residues. Germline V CDR1 and CDR2: SGDLS, YYNGEE. Trimming cost V 1 base and J 4 bases, with 11 bases left between them. Assay: immunoSEQ multiplex PCR; the TCRdb copy retains only in-frame clones and omits some. The data contain under 250,000 clones, about four fifths of them singletons. V gene TRBV9 combines with J gene TRBJ2-2; D possibly corresponds to TRBD1 (6 bases). The sequence was collected from a man aged 45 to 65 with acute or convalescent COVID-19. Sequencing was carried out using peripheral blood. The CDR3 is CASSVQGRGTGELFF. In DNA form, the CDR3 reads TGTGCCAGCAGCGTACAGGGGCGCGGCACCGGGGAGCTGTTTTTT.